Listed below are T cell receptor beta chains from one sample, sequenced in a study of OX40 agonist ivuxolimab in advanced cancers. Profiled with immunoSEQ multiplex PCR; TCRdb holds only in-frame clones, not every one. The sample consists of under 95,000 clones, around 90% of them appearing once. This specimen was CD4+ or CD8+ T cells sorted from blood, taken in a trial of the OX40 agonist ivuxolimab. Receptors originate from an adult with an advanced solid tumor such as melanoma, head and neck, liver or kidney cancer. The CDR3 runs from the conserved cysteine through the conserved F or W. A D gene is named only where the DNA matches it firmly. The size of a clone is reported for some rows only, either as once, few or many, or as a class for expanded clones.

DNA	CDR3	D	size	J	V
TGTGCCAGCAGCCCCGGGGGCTACGAGCAGTACTTC	CASSPGGYEQYF	-	-	TRBJ2-7	TRBV7-2
TGTGCCACCAGCAGAGGGGGTGGGGGCCACACAGATACGCAGTATTTT	CATSRGGGGHTDTQYF	-	-	TRBJ2-3	TRBV15
TGCGCCAGCAGCCAACCCAGGGATCGTGGAAACACCATATATTTT	CASSQPRDRGNTIYF	-	once	TRBJ1-3	TRBV4-1
TGTGCCAGCAGTTTCCGGGGACAGGGGGACACAGATACGCAGTATTTT	CASSFRGQGDTDTQYF	TRBD1	-	TRBJ2-3	TRBV6-5
TGTGCCAGCAGCGAACGACGGCAGGGGGCAGAATCACCCCTCCACTTT	CASSERRQGAESPLHF	TRBD1	many	TRBJ1-6	TRBV7-2
TGTGCCAGCAGCTCGGGACGGCTACAAGAGACCCAGTACTTC	CASSSGRLQETQYF	-	-	TRBJ2-5	TRBV7-3
TGCGCCAGCAGCCAAGATAAATGGGGCGCCAGAGTATACAATGAGCAGTTCTTC	CASSQDKWGARVYNEQFF	-	-	TRBJ2-1	TRBV4-3
TGTGCCAGCAGTTTTATCGGCGGCGCGGGGAGTGAAAAACTGTTTTTT	CASSFIGGAGSEKLFF	-	-	TRBJ1-4	TRBV28
TGCGCCAGCAGCCAAGGCGGCAGATACACTACTACCTCTGGGGCCAACGTCCTGACTTTC	CASSQGGRYTTTSGANVLTF	-	-	TRBJ2-6	TRBV4-1
TGTGCCAGCAGCCGGAGTCGATCGAATGAAAAACTGTTTTTT	CASSRSRSNEKLFF	-	once	TRBJ1-4	TRBV14
TGTGCCAGCAGCTTGGGAACGAGGCGGGAGCTGTTTTTT	CASSLGTRRELFF	-	-	TRBJ2-2	TRBV11-1
TGTGCCAGCAGTTTAGTAGGGGGGCCGAATAACAATGAGCAGTTCTTC	CASSLVGGPNNNEQFF	-	-	TRBJ2-1	TRBV27
TGTGCCAGCAGCTTACTAAGACAGGGGCACGAGCAGTACTTC	CASSLLRQGHEQYF	TRBD1	-	TRBJ2-7	TRBV11-2
TGTGCCAGCAGTGCTGCCGGACAGGGCTATCAGCCCCAGCATTTT	CASSAAGQGYQPQHF	TRBD1	-	TRBJ1-5	TRBV6-1
TGTGCCAGCAGCTTCGACGGGGGCGAAGGAAGAGCCCAGTACTTC	CASSFDGGEGRAQYF	-	-	TRBJ2-5	TRBV7-3
TGTGCCAGCAGTGCGGCAGGTAGCAACATTCAGTACTTC	CASSAAGSNIQYF	-	-	TRBJ2-4	TRBV6-1
TGCGCCAGCTCCCTTCCCGGGACTAACACCTACGAGCAGTACTTC	CASSLPGTNTYEQYF	TRBD2	-	TRBJ2-7	TRBV5-1
TGTGCCAGCAAGGACAGGACCTCTGGAAACACCATATATTTT	CASKDRTSGNTIYF	TRBD1	-	TRBJ1-3	TRBV27
TGTGCCAGCAGCTTAAGCACTAGCGGGAGTAGGGCCTACGAGCAGTACTTC	CASSLSTSGSRAYEQYF	TRBD2	-	TRBJ2-7	TRBV11-2
TGTGCCAGCAGCTTAGCGCAACAGATTAATGAAAAACTGTTTTTT	CASSLAQQINEKLFF	-	-	TRBJ1-4	TRBV7-9
TGTGCCAGCCATGTTTGGGGAGATACGCAGTATTTT	CASHVWGDTQYF	-	-	TRBJ2-3	TRBV2